This T cell receptor beta chain stems from a study of T cell clusters in autoimmune cytopenias. The wider study: The median distinct TRB clonotype count was 2,000 to 2,500 per sample, from a median roughly 55,000 reads. Study-wide points: No cluster-lack signature appeared between secondary cytopenia and chronic lymphocytic leukemia patients, apparently due to lymphoma masking. TRB repertoire shifts in secondary cytopenia and chronic lymphocytic leukemia mostly reflected lymphoma, not autoimmunity. Functional roles of the in silico T cell clusters still await experimental validation.

For this clonotype: Its antigen is not known.

The CDR3 consists of 15 residues. One tube held mixed TRB-A and TRB-B primer pools for touch-down PCR. TCRdb reworked the multiplex PCR reads into one entry per CDR3 protein, no DNA. This sample's clone table lists 2,500 to 3,500 distinct CDR3 sequences. TRB amplification used approximately 250 ng of peripheral blood genomic DNA. The genes are TRBV12-3 or TRBV12-4 and TRBJ2-3; TCRdb's assignment of TRBD2 cannot be checked, as there is no DNA. The sample consisted of peripheral blood. This receptor was obtained from a human donor with an autoimmune cytopenia or autoimmune hepatitis (not recorded which). The CDR3 sequence is CASSLAGPSTDTQYF.